This T cell receptor (beta chain) was observed in a study of pediatric ulcerative colitis (dated by TCRdb to the late 2010s). About the full investigation: Of the ulcerative colitis patients, 7 or 8 had pancolitis and two had left-sided colitis, and histology in every patient was consistent with ulcerative colitis. Nine newly diagnosed, treatment-naive pediatric ulcerative colitis patients and a handful of non-IBD control children each provided paired blood and rectal samples. Using the Pediatric Ulcerative Colitis Activity Index, a couple of patients were classed as having mild disease, four as having moderate disease and three as having acute severe colitis.

To note about this clone: Its antigen specificity is not known. Base qualities were left out, and no much larger clone turns up one base away.

One to two pinch biopsies were taken from the rectum for research during colonoscopy. Before the diagnostic colonoscopy, none of the ulcerative colitis patients had been given immunosuppressive medication. Before DNA isolation, rectal biopsies were subjected to proteinase K digestion. The Wizard kit (Promega) was used to extract genomic DNA from the blood and intestinal samples. Rearranged CDR3 beta regions were amplified from genomic DNA with multiplex V and J primers using the immunoSEQ TRB Survey service. To keep sequencing depth the same across samples, survey-level depth of up to 500,000 reads per sample was applied. Libraries were purified and pooled, and sequencing was performed on Illumina technology. From the authors' description of their analysis: Productive clonality, sample overlap, pairwise scatters, CDR3 beta length, V/D/J gene usage and productiveness were all assessed with the immunoSEQ online tools. Calculated diversity was defined as the number of unique rearrangements divided by total templates times 100, and Shannon and Simpson indices were additionally computed. For principal component analysis, Z-score normalized data were analyzed with the R prcomp function and the ggbiplot package. Morisita's index was used to quantify the clonal overlap between blood and rectum within each subject. In its TCRdb copy, this immuneACCESS table keeps in-frame sequences only and misses some clones. Where compared with another copy, unresolved V genes explain less than half of these, and the others have no known cause. The V and J calls and the clone size are those of that table, but D and trimming were determined from the DNA. The sample includes tens of thousands of clones, with roughly 71% observed a single time. Roughly 8.6% of the sample is held by the ten biggest clonotypes.

What the authors observed across the whole study: For technical reasons, substantially fewer templates were yielded by the blood samples of two patients, and these blood samples were excluded from blood-rectal overlap analysis. Repertoires were derived from total lymphocyte DNA, so rare subsets such as regulatory T cells may have patterns not reflected. T cells from blood may have been included in the rectal pinch biopsies, particularly in patients with overt colitis. The healthy control group was small, consisting of only a handful of individuals. Features of the rectal repertoire distinguished controls, mild-moderate colitis patients and acute severe colitis patients, and in acute severe colitis, rectal diversity was reduced because of clonal expansions. Clonal overlap between a subject's own blood and rectum was significantly greater in ulcerative colitis patients than in controls, which suggests more T cell trafficking to inflamed tissue. A couple of rectal CDR3 clonotypes were found in every ulcerative colitis patient but in no control.

V is reduced by 2 bases and J by 1 base, leaving a spacing of 18 bases between them. The CDR1 and CDR2 encoded by the germline V gene (reference sequence) are SGHNT and YYREEE. Spanning cysteine to phenylalanine, the CDR3 consists of 17 amino acids. Only the CDR3 part of the read is kept: 51 bases, read in frame from the first base. This TCR was recovered from a boy between 5 and 17 years old with severe ulcerative colitis. Source material: gut tissue. The chain couples TRBV5-4 to TRBJ1-1; TRBD1 could be the D gene, as 5 bases match. The nucleotide sequence reads TGTGCCAGCAGCTTCGTCCGGGGCTCAATCAGGAACACTGAAGCTTTCTTT. Its protein product is CASSFVRGSIRNTEAFF.